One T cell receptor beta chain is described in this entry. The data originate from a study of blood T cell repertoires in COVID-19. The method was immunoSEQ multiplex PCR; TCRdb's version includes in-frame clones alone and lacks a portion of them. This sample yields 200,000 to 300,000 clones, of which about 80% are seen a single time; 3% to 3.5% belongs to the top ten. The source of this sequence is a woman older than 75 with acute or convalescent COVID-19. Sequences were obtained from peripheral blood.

DNA of the CDR3: TGTGCCAGCAGCTTAGCGCTTAGGGACACTAAACCGAACACTGAAGCTTTCTTT. It encodes CASSLALRDTKPNTEAFF. The chain uses TRBV7-9 and TRBJ1-1; tentative D call: TRBD1 (6 bases). The ends were cut back, 0 bases at V and 1 base at J, with 18 bases in the middle. The CDR3 runs to 18 residues. In germline, CDR1 is SEHNR, CDR2 FQNEAQ (reference sequence).